This TCR beta chain is drawn from a study of identical twins. General observations from the study: Within twin pairs, the out-of-frame alpha sequences they shared showed excess low generation probability. Conclusions rested on cross-sectional statistics rather than following the same donors. Memory repertoires lacked the insertion deficit that abundant cord blood beta clonotypes showed.

As concerns this clonotype: The antigen remains undetermined.

Every donor was a healthy Caucasian. This CDR3 region has 15 residues. Trimming removed 5 bases at V and 6 bases at J, with 14 bases between. CDR1 is SGHTA and CDR2 is FQGNSA in the germline V gene. Via MiXCR, TCRdb re-called the 5' RACE reads, giving one row per CDR3 protein. Seen here are 690,000 or so distinct CDR3 sequences, roughly 8% observed once, and the top ten hold approximately 0.89%. These data also formed part of another study, on yellow fever vaccine responses in identical twins.

The receptor was isolated from a woman younger than 30 in good health. V usage is TRBV7-2 and J usage is TRBJ1-6, with D perhaps TRBD1 (6 bases). Sequencing was performed on PBMCs. The CDR3 coding sequence is TGTGCCAGCAGCCCAACCGCAGGGGTTAATTCACCCCTCCACTTT. Encoded protein: CASSPTAGVNSPLHF.